This record covers a single T cell receptor (beta chain). These data come from a study of blood T cell repertoires in COVID-19. The data were produced by immunoSEQ multiplex PCR, yet TCRdb's version contains in-frame clones alone and is incomplete. The sample holds under 250,000 clones, about 89% seen once. The CDR3 contains 18 residues. With V trimmed by 4 bases and J by 10 bases, 13 bases remained unmatched. CDR1 is LNHDA and CDR2 is SQIVND in the germline V gene (reference sequence). V gene TRBV19 combines with J gene TRBJ2-1, with 16 positions matching TRBD2. Sequenced sample: peripheral blood. The TCR sequence derives from a man aged 55 to 69 who had recovered from COVID-19. The CDR3 is CASSTVPGLAGGLREQFF. Written as DNA, the CDR3 is TGTGCCAGTAGTACAGTCCCGGGACTAGCGGGAGGGCTGCGGGAGCAGTTCTTC. Full variable domain (outside the CDR3, taken from reference TRBV19 and TRBJ2-1): DGGITQSPKYLFRKEGQNVTLSCEQNLNHDAMYWYRQDPGQGLRLIYYSQIVNDFQKGDIAEGYSVSREKKESFPLTVTSAQKNPTAFYLCASSTVPGLAGGLREQFFGPGTRLTVL.